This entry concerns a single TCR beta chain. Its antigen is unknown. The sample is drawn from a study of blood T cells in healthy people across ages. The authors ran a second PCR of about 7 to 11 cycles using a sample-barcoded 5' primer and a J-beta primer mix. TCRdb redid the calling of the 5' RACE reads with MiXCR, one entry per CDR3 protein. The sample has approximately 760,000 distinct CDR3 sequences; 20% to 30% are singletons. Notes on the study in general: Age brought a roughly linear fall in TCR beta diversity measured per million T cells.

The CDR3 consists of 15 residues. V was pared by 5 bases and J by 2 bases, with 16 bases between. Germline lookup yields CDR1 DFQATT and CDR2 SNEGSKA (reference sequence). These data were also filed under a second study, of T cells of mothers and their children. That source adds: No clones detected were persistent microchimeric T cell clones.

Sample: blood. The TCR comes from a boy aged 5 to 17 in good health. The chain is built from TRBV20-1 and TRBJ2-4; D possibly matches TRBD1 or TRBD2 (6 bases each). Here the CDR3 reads CSALLRGTSKNIQYF. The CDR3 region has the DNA TGCAGTGCTCTCCTTAGGGGGACTTCCAAAAACATTCAGTACTTC.